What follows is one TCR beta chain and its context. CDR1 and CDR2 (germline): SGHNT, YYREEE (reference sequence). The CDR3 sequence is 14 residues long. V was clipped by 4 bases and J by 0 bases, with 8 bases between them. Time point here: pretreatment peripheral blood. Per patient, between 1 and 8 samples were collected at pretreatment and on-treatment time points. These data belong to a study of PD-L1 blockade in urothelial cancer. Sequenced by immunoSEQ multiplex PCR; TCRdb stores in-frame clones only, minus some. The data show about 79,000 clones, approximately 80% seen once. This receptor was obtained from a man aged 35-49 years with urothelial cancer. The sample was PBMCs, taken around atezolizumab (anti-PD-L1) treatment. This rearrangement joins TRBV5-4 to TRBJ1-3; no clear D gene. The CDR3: CASSAGISGNTIYF. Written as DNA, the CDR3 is TGTGCCAGCAGCGCCGGTATCTCTGGAAACACCATATATTTT.